The entry below gives a single TCR beta chain sequence along with its context. The data are from a study of shared clonotypes between healthy human individuals. Selected positively for CCR7 and CD45RO-negative, naive CD8 cells excluded terminally differentiated effector memory CD45RA+ cells. V was clipped by 4 bases and J by 5 bases, with 11 bases between them. The length of the CDR3 is 14 residues. Germline CDR1 LNHDA, CDR2 SQIVND (reference sequence). The authors distributed each subset's genomic DNA evenly over several immunoSEQ plates. The assay was immunoSEQ multiplex PCR, and TCRdb's table has in-frame clones only and misses some. Of 450,000 to 700,000 clones listed, around 95% are singletons.

Input material: naive CD8+ T cells sorted from blood. This TCR came from a woman aged 25 to 45 in good health. V and J are TRBV19 and TRBJ1-4; D is uncertain. Here the CDR3 DNA reads TGTGCCAGTAGTAGCGAGCTTCCGAATGAAAAACTGTTTTTT. Amino acid sequence: CASSSELPNEKLFF.